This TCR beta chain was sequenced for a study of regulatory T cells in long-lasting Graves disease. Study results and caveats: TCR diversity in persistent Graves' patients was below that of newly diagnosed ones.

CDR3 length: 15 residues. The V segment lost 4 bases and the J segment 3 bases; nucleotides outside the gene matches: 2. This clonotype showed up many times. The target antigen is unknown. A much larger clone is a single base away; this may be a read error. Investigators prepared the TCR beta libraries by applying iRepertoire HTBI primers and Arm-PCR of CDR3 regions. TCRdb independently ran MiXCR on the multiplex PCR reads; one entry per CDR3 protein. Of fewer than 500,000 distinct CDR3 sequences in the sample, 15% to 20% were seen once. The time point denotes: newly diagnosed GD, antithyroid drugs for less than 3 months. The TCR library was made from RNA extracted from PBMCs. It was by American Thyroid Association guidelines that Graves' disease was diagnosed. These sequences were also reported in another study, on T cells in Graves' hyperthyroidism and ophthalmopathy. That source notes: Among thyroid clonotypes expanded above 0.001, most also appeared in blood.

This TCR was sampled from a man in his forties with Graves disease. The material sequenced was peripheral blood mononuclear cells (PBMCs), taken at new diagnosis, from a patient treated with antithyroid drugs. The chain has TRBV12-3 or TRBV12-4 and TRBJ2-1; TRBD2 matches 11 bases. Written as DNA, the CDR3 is TGTGCCAGCAGTTCACTAGCGGGAGACTACAATGAGCAGTTCTTC. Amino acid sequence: CASSSLAGDYNEQFF.